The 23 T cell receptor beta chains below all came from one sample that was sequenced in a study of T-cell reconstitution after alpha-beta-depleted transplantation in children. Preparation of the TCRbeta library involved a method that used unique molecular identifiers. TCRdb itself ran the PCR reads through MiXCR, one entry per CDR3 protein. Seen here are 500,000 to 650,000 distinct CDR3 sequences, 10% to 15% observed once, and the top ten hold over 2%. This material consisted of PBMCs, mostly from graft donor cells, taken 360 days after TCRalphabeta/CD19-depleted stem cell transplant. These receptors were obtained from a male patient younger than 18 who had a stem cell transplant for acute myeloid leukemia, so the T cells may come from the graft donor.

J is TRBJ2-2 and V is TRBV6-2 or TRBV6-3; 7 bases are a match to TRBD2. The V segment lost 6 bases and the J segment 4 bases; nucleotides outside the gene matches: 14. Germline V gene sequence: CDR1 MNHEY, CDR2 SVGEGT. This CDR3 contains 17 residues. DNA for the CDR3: TGTGCCAGCAGCCGCCTGATGGGGGGGATGGGCACCGGGGAGCTGTTTTTT. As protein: CASSRLMGGMGTGELFF.

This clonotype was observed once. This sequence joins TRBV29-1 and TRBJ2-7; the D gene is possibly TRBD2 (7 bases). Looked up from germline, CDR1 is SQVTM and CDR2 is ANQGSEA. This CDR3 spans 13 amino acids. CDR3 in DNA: TGCCTTGTCTCGGGGGAGGGGGGTCTAAAGCAGTACTTC. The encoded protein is CLVSGEGGLKQYF.

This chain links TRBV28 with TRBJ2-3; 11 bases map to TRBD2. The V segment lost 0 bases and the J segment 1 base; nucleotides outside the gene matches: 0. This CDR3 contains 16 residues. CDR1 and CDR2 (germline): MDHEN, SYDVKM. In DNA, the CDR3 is TGTGCCAGCAGTTTATGGACTAGCGGGGGCACAGATACGCAGTATTTT. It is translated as CASSLWTSGGTDTQYF.

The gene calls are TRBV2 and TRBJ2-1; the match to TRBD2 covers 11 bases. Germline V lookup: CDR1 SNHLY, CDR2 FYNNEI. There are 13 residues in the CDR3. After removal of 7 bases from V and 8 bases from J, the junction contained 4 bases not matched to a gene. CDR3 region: CASIAGGPDEQFF. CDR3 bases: TGTGCCAGCATAGCGGGAGGGCCGGATGAGCAGTTCTTC.

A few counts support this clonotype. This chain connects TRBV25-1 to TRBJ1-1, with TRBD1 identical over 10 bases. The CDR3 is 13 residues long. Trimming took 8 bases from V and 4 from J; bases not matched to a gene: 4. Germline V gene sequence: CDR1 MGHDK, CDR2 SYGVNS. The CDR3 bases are TGTGCCAGCCGAGGGACAGGGGCCACTGAAGCTTTCTTT. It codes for CASRGTGATEAFF.

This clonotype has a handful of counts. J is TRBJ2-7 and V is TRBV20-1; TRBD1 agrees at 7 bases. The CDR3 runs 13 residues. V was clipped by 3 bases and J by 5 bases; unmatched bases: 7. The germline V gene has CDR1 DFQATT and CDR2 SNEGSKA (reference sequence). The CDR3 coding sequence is TGCAGTGCTAGTGGACAGGCCACCCACGAGCAGTACTTC. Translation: CSASGQATHEQYF.

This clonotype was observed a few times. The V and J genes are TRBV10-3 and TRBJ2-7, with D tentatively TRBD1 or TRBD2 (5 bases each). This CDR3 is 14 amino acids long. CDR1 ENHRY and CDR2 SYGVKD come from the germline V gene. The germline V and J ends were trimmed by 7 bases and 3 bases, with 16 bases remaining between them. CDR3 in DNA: TGTGCCATCAAACGGGACGGGGCATTCTACGAGCAGTACTTC. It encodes CAIKRDGAFYEQYF.

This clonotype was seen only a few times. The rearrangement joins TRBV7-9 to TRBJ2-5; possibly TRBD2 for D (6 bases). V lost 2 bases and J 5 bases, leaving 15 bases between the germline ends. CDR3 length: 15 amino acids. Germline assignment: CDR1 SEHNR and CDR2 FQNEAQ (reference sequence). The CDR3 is CASSLRTSGGETQYF. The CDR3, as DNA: TGTGCCAGCAGCTTAAGGACCTCTGGGGGGGAGACCCAGTACTTC.

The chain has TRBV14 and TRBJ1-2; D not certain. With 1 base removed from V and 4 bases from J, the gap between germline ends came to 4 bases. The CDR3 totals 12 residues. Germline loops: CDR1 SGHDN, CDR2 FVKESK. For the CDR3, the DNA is TGTGCCAGCAGCCAAGCAGGCTATGGCTACACCTTC. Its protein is CASSQAGYGYTF.

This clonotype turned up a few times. The CDR3 sequence: CASSTALSSYNSPLHF. In DNA form, the CDR3 reads TGTGCCAGCAGCACCGCCTTGAGCTCCTATAATTCACCCCTCCACTTT. V gene TRBV4-2 combines with J gene TRBJ1-6; D remains unclear. Per the germline V gene, CDR1 is LGHNA and CDR2 is YNFKEQ. This CDR3 has 16 amino acids. Trimming stripped 5 bases from V and 0 bases from J, with 11 bases between.

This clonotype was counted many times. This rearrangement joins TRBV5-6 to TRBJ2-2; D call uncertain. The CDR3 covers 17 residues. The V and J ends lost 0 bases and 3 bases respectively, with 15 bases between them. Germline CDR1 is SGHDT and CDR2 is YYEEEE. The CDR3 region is CASSLERLARYTGELFF. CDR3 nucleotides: TGTGCCAGCAGCTTGGAGAGGCTTGCCCGATACACCGGGGAGCTGTTTTTT.

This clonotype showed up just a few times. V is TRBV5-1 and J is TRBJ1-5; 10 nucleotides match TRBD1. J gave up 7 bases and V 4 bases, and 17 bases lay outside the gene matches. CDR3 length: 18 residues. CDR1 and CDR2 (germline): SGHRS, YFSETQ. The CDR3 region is CASSLISPRDRGRQPQHF. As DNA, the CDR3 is TGCGCCAGCAGCCTCATTTCCCCCCGGGACAGGGGCAGACAGCCCCAGCATTTT.

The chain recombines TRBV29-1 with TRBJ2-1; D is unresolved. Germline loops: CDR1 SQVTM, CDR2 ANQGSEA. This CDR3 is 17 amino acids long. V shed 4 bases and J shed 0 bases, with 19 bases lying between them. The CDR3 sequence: CSVGILPTVLSYNEQFF. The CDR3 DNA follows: TGCAGCGTTGGAATTCTTCCAACAGTCCTCTCCTACAATGAGCAGTTCTTC.

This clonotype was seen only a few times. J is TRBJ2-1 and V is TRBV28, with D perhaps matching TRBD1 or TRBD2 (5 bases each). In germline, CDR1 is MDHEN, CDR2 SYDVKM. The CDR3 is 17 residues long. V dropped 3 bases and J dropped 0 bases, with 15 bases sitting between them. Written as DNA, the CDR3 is TGTGCCAGCAGTTTTACCCTTTGGGGGAGCTCCTACAATGAGCAGTTCTTC. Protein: CASSFTLWGSSYNEQFF.

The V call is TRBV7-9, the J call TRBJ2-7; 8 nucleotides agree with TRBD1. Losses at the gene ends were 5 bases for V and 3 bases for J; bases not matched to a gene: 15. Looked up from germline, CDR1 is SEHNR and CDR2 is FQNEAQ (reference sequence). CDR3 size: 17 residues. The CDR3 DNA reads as TGTGCCAGCAGCCCCCCGGGACAGGACCCTGCTGGCTACGAGCAGTACTTC. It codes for CASSPPGQDPAGYEQYF.

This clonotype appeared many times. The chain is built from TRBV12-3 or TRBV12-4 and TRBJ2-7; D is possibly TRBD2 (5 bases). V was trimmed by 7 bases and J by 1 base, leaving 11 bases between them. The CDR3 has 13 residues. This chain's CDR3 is CASTQEGSYEQYF. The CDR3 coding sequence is TGTGCCAGCACCCAAGAGGGATCCTACGAGCAGTACTTC.

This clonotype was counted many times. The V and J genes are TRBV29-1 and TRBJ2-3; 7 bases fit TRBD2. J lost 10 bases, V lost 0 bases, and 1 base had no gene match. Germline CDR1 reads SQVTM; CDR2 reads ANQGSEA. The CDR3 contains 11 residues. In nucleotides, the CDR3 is TGCAGCGTTGAAGAGACTAGCCCGCAGTATTTT. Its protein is CSVEETSPQYF.

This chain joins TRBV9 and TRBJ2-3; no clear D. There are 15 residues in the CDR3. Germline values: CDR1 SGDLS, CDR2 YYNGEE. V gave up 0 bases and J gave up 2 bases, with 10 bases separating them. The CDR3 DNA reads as TGTGCCAGCAGCGTAGATGAAGGTTCCACAGATACGCAGTATTTT. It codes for CASSVDEGSTDTQYF.

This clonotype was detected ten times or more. Here the CDR3 reads CASSLGGANQPQHF. CDR3 DNA sequence: TGTGCCAGCAGCTTAGGAGGGGCCAATCAGCCCCAGCATTTT. The chain links TRBV7-9 to TRBJ1-5, with D maybe TRBD1 (5 bases). CDR3 size: 14 residues. V lost 1 base to trimming and J lost 3 bases, with 7 bases between them. Germline V gives CDR1 SEHNR, CDR2 FQNEAQ (reference sequence).

The CDR3: CTSRPPGTSGNYEQFF. The CDR3 DNA is TGCACCAGCAGACCCCCCGGGACTAGCGGGAATTATGAGCAGTTCTTC. The gene calls are TRBV1 and TRBJ2-1; the tabulated D call, TRBD2, remains unverified against the DNA. TRBV1 is deemed a pseudogene. CDR3 length equals 16 residues.

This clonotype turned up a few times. The CDR3 sequence: CASSVRDTSPYEQYF. As DNA, the CDR3 is TGTGCCAGCAGCGTCCGGGACACCTCCCCCTACGAGCAGTACTTC. The chain recombines TRBV7-8 with TRBJ2-7; TRBD1 might be the D (6 bases). Germline CDR1 reads SGHVS; CDR2 reads FQNEAQ. Between the trimmed V and J ends, which lost 5 bases and 2 bases, there was a span of 16 bases. The CDR3 consists of 15 residues.

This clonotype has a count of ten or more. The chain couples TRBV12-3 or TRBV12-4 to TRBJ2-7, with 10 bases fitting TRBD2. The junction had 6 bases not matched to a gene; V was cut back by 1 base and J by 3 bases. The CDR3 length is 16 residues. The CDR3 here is CASSLDTSGIFYEQYF. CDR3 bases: TGTGCCAGCAGTTTAGACACTAGCGGGATATTCTACGAGCAGTACTTC.

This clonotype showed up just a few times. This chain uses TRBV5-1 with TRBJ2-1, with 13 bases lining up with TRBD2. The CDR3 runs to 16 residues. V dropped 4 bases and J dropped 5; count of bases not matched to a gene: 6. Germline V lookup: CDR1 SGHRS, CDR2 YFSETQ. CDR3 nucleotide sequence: TGCGCCAGCAGCCCAGGACTAGCGGGAGCCCACAATGAGCAGTTCTTC. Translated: CASSPGLAGAHNEQFF.